The 14 T cell receptor beta chains listed next were all sequenced from one sample in a study of blood T cell repertoires in COVID-19. Sequencing used immunoSEQ multiplex PCR; TCRdb keeps in-frame clones, though not all of them. This table holds 56,000 or so clones, 85% to 90% found once. The sequencing sample was made of peripheral blood. The receptor set was obtained from a human donor in a cohort sampled during active COVID-19.

This clone was found a few times. The V and J genes are TRBV27 and TRBJ2-7; TRBD1 agrees at 9 bases. In germline, CDR1 is MNHEY, CDR2 SMNVEV (reference sequence). The trim removed 8 bases at V and 1 base at J, leaving 9 bases unmatched. There are 15 residues in the CDR3. CDR3 sequence: CASGRTGDLSYEQYF. In DNA, the CDR3 is TGTGCCAGCGGGCGGACAGGGGACTTATCCTACGAGCAGTACTTC.

This chain uses TRBV6-2 or TRBV6-3 with TRBJ2-2, with D perhaps matching TRBD2 (6 bases). The length of the CDR3 is 16 residues. Looked up from germline, CDR1 is MNHEY and CDR2 is SVGEGT. The V gene lost 0 bases and the J gene lost 1 base, with 9 bases spanning the gap. The CDR3 reads CASSYSGTLNTGELFF. The CDR3 DNA reads TGTGCCAGCAGTTACTCCGGGACTTTGAACACCGGGGAGCTGTTTTTT.

The chain recombines TRBV2 with TRBJ2-1; D gene unclear. V lost 4 bases and J 7 bases, leaving 2 bases between the germline ends. The CDR3 is 10 amino acids. The germline gives CDR1 SNHLY, CDR2 FYNNEI. The CDR3 DNA follows: TGTGCCAGCAGTGCGAATGAGCAGTTCTTC. Translation gives CASSANEQFF. The whole variable domain, filled in from reference TRBV2 and TRBJ2-1, reads EPEVTQTPSHQVTQMGQEVILRCVPISNHLYFYWYRQILGQKVEFLVSFYNNEISEKSEIFDDQFSVERPDGSNFTLKIRSTKLEDSAMYFCASSANEQFFGPGTRLTVL.

The genes are TRBV7-8 and TRBJ2-1; 13 bases are a match to TRBD2. This CDR3 comprises 15 residues. V gave up 6 bases and J gave up 6 bases; unmatched junction bases: 5. CDR1 is SGHVS, CDR2 FQNEAQ, per germline. The CDR3 nucleotides read TGTGCCAGCAGAAGGACTAGCGGGAGCCCCAATGAGCAGTTCTTC. Its translation is CASRRTSGSPNEQFF.

There are a few counts of this clone. The V call is TRBV18, the J call TRBJ1-5; D is ambiguous. This CDR3 is built from 15 residues. Germline CDR1 and CDR2: KGHSH and LQKENI. Trimming stripped 4 bases from V and 0 bases from J, with 10 bases between. CDR3 in amino acids: CASSRGRNSNQPQHF. The CDR3 DNA sequence: TGTGCCAGCTCACGAGGGAGGAATAGCAATCAGCCCCAGCATTTT.

The V gene is TRBV6-5, the J gene TRBJ1-4; tentative D call: TRBD1 (6 bases). Trimming stripped 6 bases from V and 5 bases from J, with 13 bases between. The CDR3 is 14 residues long. Germline loops: CDR1 MNHEY, CDR2 SVGAGI. CDR3 sequence (DNA): TGTGCCAGCAGGCCACAGGGCGCAAATGAAAAACTGTTTTTT. Translation: CASRPQGANEKLFF.

The chain couples TRBV7-7 to TRBJ2-1, with 7 bases matching TRBD2. The V gene end was trimmed by 3 bases and the J gene end by 0 bases; junction bases not matched to a gene: 2. The CDR3 has 15 amino acids. Looked up from germline, CDR1 is SSHAT and CDR2 is FNYEAQ (reference sequence). Here the CDR3 reads CASSFGGGSYNEQFF. The CDR3 DNA reads TGTGCCAGCAGCTTTGGCGGGGGCTCCTACAATGAGCAGTTCTTC. The whole variable domain, filled in from reference TRBV7-7 and TRBJ2-1, reads GAGVSQSPRYKVTKRGQDVTLRCDPISSHATLYWYQQALGQGPEFLTYFNYEAQPDKSGLPSDRFSAERPEGSISTLTIQRTEQRDSAMYRCASSFGGGSYNEQFFGPGTRLTVL.

V is TRBV28 and J is TRBJ2-1; 10 bases are shared with TRBD2. In germline, CDR1 is MDHEN, CDR2 SYDVKM. The CDR3 covers 16 residues. V was clipped by 0 bases and J by 5 bases; unmatched bases: 4. In nucleotides, the CDR3 is TGTGCCAGCAGTTTATGGCTAGCGGGGGCCGACAATGAGCAGTTCTTC. The encoded protein is CASSLWLAGADNEQFF.

The gene calls are TRBV18 and TRBJ2-3; 9 positions agree with TRBD2. The CDR3 runs 15 residues. After removal of 0 bases from V and 6 bases from J, the junction contained 4 bases not matched to a gene. From germline, CDR1 is KGHSH and CDR2 LQKENI. CDR3 amino acids: CASSPPSSGSDTQYF. The CDR3 coding sequence is TGTGCCAGCTCACCACCGAGTAGCGGGAGTGATACGCAGTATTTT.

Judged by abundance, this clone is medium-sized. The chain is built from TRBV27 and TRBJ2-7, with D hard to call. The CDR3 is made up of 13 amino acids. Germline V gives CDR1 MNHEY, CDR2 SMNVEV (reference sequence). V lost 1 base to trimming and J lost 3 bases, with 7 bases between them. CDR3 region: CASSLYPRYEQYF. CDR3 bases: TGTGCCAGCAGTTTATATCCTCGCTACGAGCAGTACTTC.

CDR3 nucleotides: TGTGCCAGCAGTAACGGTGGAGCCGACTTTACCTTGAATTCACCCCTCCACTTT. Translation: CASSNGGADFTLNSPLHF. The chain carries TRBV28 and TRBJ1-6, with D hard to call. Germline V gives CDR1 MDHEN, CDR2 SYDVKM. Trimming removed 5 bases at V and 7 bases at J, with 24 bases between. This CDR3 is 18 amino acids long.

The chain is built from TRBV6-1 and TRBJ1-2; TRBD1 agrees at 11 bases. Trimming at V came to 3 bases and at J to 1 base, leaving 4 bases not matched to a gene. CDR3 length: 16 amino acids. From germline, CDR1 is MNHNS and CDR2 SASEGT. The CDR3 DNA sequence: TGTGCCAGCAGTGAGCGCGGGACAGGGGGTAACTATGGCTACACCTTC. Protein sequence: CASSERGTGGNYGYTF.

The CDR3: CASSLIAGANVLTF. CDR3 nucleotides: TGTGCCAGCAGCTTAATCGCTGGGGCCAACGTCCTGACTTTC. The chain combines TRBV7-3 with TRBJ2-6; unclear D gene. Trimming stripped 1 base from V and 2 bases from J, with 3 bases between. The CDR3 sequence is 14 residues long. Germline loops: CDR1 SGHTA, CDR2 FQGTGA.

This chain joins TRBV5-1 and TRBJ2-2; perhaps TRBD1 as D (6 bases). Trimming took off 6 bases at V and 4 bases at J, with 19 bases between the two ends. Per the germline V gene, CDR1 is SGHRS and CDR2 is YFSETQ. The CDR3 runs 16 residues. CDR3: CASNFRVGAGTGELFF. For the CDR3, the DNA is TGCGCCAGCAACTTCCGCGTGGGGGCGGGCACCGGGGAGCTGTTTTTT.